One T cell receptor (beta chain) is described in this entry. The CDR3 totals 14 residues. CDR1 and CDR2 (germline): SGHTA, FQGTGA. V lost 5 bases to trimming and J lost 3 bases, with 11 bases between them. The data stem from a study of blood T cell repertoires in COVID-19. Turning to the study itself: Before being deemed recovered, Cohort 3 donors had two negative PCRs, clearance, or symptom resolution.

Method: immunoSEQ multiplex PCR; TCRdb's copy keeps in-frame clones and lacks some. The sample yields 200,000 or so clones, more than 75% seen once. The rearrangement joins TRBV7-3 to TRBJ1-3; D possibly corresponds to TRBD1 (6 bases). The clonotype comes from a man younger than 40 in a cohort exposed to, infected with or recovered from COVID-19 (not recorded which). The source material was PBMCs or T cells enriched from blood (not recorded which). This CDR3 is CASSRPDSGNTIYF. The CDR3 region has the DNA TGTGCCAGCAGCCGACCGGACAGTGGAAACACCATATATTTT.